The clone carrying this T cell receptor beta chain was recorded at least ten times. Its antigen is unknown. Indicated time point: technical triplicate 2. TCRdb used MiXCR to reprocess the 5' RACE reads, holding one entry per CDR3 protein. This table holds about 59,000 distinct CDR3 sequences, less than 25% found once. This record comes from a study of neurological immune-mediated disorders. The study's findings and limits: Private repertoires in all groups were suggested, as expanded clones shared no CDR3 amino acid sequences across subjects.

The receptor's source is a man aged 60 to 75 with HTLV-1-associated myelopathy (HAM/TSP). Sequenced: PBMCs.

DNA for the CDR3: TGTGCCAGCAGTTTAGGGACAGGGGGTGGAGAGACCCAGTACTTC. As protein: CASSLGTGGGETQYF. V is TRBV28 and J is TRBJ2-5; 11 bases fit TRBD1. Germline CDR1 reads MDHEN; CDR2 reads SYDVKM. V lost 2 bases and J lost 4; bases outside the gene matches: 3. The CDR3 length is 15 residues.